The 27 T cell receptor beta chains given below trace back to one sample, sequenced in a study of T cells after yellow fever vaccination. TCRdb reprocessed the 5' RACE reads via MiXCR and lists one record per CDR3 protein. The data hold around 230,000 distinct CDR3 sequences, with roughly 6.3% observed a single time. The specimen comprised CD4+ T cells sorted from PBMCs, sampled on the day of the yellow fever booster vaccination. The receptors were sampled from a man aged 25-45 years who received the YFV17D yellow fever vaccine.

The V and J genes are TRBV6-2 or TRBV6-3 and TRBJ2-3, with 11 bases identical to TRBD2. This CDR3 region has 17 residues. Germline CDR1 MNHEY, CDR2 SVGEGT. The junction had 15 bases not matched to a gene; V was cut back by 4 bases and J by 9 bases. CDR3 sequence (DNA): TGTGCCAGCAGTTCCTCCAGGCGACCGGGACTAGCGGAGACGCAGTATTTT. Amino acids: CASSSSRRPGLAETQYF.

This clonotype came up many times. The chain is built from TRBV29-1 and TRBJ2-3; TRBD1 matches 9 bases. This CDR3 spans 15 amino acids. CDR1 SQVTM and CDR2 ANQGSEA come from the germline V gene. Unmatched junction bases numbered 10, after V lost 8 bases and J lost 1 base. CDR3 loop: CSSSGTGIRTDTQYF. The CDR3 DNA is TGCAGCTCATCCGGGACAGGGATTCGCACAGATACGCAGTATTTT.

The sample holds many counts of this clonotype. The rearrangement joins TRBV20-1 to TRBJ2-7; D remains ambiguous. V lost 6 bases, J lost 4 bases, and 19 bases lay in between. The CDR3 runs to 14 residues. Germline-derived CDR1 and CDR2 are DFQATT and SNEGSKA (reference sequence). CDR3 nucleotides: TGCAGTGCACCTCGACGGAATGGGGAATACGAGCAGTACTTC. This gives the protein CSAPRRNGEYEQYF.

This clonotype was counted only a few times. V gene TRBV7-6 combines with J gene TRBJ2-3; 8 nucleotides match TRBD2. The CDR3 has 16 residues. V lost 2 bases, J lost 2 bases, and 6 bases stayed unmatched. Germline-derived CDR1 and CDR2 are SGHVS and FNYEAQ. This CDR3 is CASSLMREEITDTQYF. Written as DNA, the CDR3 is TGTGCCAGCAGCTTAATGCGGGAGGAGATCACAGATACGCAGTATTTT.

The V and J genes are TRBV12-3 or TRBV12-4 and TRBJ1-6; no reliable D call. V dropped 9 bases and J dropped 5 bases, with 17 bases sitting between them. The CDR3 extends over 15 amino acids. CDR3 protein: CASNPLGMNNSPLHF. In DNA, the CDR3 is TGTGCCAGTAATCCCCTGGGAATGAATAATTCACCCCTCCACTTT.

Ten or more counts support this clonotype. The CDR3 DNA sequence: TGTGCCAGCAGCTTAGCAGCCCCGAGCACAGATACGCAGTATTTT. It codes for CASSLAAPSTDTQYF. The chain employs TRBV11-2 and TRBJ2-3; D gene ambiguous. The CDR3 sequence is 15 residues long. Germline loops: CDR1 SGHAT, CDR2 FQNNGV. V lost 1 base to trimming and J lost 0 bases, with 8 bases between them.

The sample holds a few counts of this clonotype. The rearrangement uses TRBV5-1 and TRBJ2-1; 7 nucleotides agree with TRBD2. The length of the CDR3 is 13 residues. Germline CDR1 is SGHRS and CDR2 is YFSETQ. V lost 6 bases, J lost 9 bases, and 9 bases stayed unmatched. Written as DNA, the CDR3 is TGCGCCAGCAACAGCGGGACCCCTGCTGAGCAGTTCTTC. Its protein product is CASNSGTPAEQFF.

This clonotype was seen more than once but under ten times. The chain combines TRBV15 with TRBJ1-2; D unclear. Germline loops: CDR1 LNHNV, CDR2 YYDKDF (reference sequence). The V gene lost 1 base and the J gene lost 5 bases, with 14 bases spanning the gap. CDR3 length equals 15 residues. The CDR3 is CATSRGGTATYGYTF. The CDR3 nucleotides are TGTGCCACCAGCAGAGGAGGCACAGCGACGTATGGCTACACCTTC.

This clonotype was seen many times. CDR3 sequence (DNA): TGTGCCAGCAGTTACACGGACTTCTCCTACAATGAGCAGTTCTTC. Translated, it gives CASSYTDFSYNEQFF. The chain has TRBV6-2 or TRBV6-3 and TRBJ2-1, with D maybe TRBD2 (5 bases). The germline gives CDR1 MNHEY, CDR2 SVGEGT. The CDR3 totals 15 residues. Trimming removed 2 bases from V and 0 bases from J, with 8 bases in between.

The chain has TRBV20-1 and TRBJ2-2, with TRBD2 identical over 16 bases. This CDR3 is built from 16 residues. CDR1 is DFQATT and CDR2 is SNEGSKA in the germline V gene (reference sequence). The CDR3 loop is CRGTSGRACDTGELFF. CDR3 DNA sequence: TGCAGGGGGACTAGCGGGAGGGCCTGTGACACCGGGGAGCTGTTTTTT.

This sequence joins TRBV15 and TRBJ2-3, with 10 bases aligning to TRBD2. V dropped 0 bases and J dropped 6; count of bases not matched to a gene: 12. Germline V gene data show CDR1 as LNHNV and CDR2 as YYDKDF (reference sequence). CDR3 length: 18 residues. The chain's CDR3 is CATSRDRSWASGSDTQYF. In DNA, the CDR3 is TGTGCCACCAGCAGAGATCGATCGTGGGCTAGCGGGAGTGATACGCAGTATTTT. Together with reference TRBV15 and TRBJ2-3, the CDR3 gives the full variable domain: DAMVIQNPRYQVTQFGKPVTLSCSQTLNHNVMYWYQQKSSQAPKLLFHYYDKDFNNEADTPDNFQSRRPNTSFCFLDIRSPGLGDTAMYLCATSRDRSWASGSDTQYFGPGTRLTVL.

The V gene is TRBV6-5, the J gene TRBJ2-3; either TRBD1 or TRBD2 may fit D (7 bases each). The CDR3 spans 15 residues. Germline CDR1 and CDR2: MNHEY and SVGAGI. V was cut by 2 bases and J by 6 bases, with 15 bases left in between. The CDR3 here is CASSYQGGGGDTQYF. The CDR3 region has the DNA TGTGCCAGCAGTTACCAGGGGGGGGGAGGGGATACGCAGTATTTT.

This clonotype was observed a handful of times. This rearrangement joins TRBV14 to TRBJ2-7, with TRBD2 matching over 8 bases. This CDR3 region has 14 residues. Germline V gene sequence: CDR1 SGHDN, CDR2 FVKESK. The V segment lost 0 bases and the J segment 6 bases; nucleotides outside the gene matches: 4. CDR3 bases: TGTGCCAGCAGCCAAGAAGCGGGAGCCGGCGAGCAGTACTTC. Protein sequence: CASSQEAGAGEQYF.

This clonotype was counted a few times. The genes are TRBV20-1 and TRBJ2-1; D is undetermined. Germline lookup yields CDR1 DFQATT and CDR2 SNEGSKA (reference sequence). V was pared by 0 bases and J by 5 bases, with 11 bases between. The CDR3 is 14 amino acids. The CDR3 DNA is TGCAGTGCTAGAGATCTTCCCAGAAACAATGAGCAGTTCTTC. Protein: CSARDLPRNNEQFF.

In this sample, this clonotype turned up many times. The V call is TRBV2, the J call TRBJ2-5; D is unclear. This CDR3 has 14 amino acids. Germline CDR1 and CDR2: SNHLY and FYNNEI. The germline V and J ends were trimmed by 1 base and 3 bases, with 9 bases remaining between them. The CDR3 DNA follows: TGTGCCAGCAGTGAAGTCGTGGGGAAAGAGACCCAGTACTTC. Its translation: CASSEVVGKETQYF.

In its sample, this clonotype was seen many times. V and J are TRBV10-3 and TRBJ2-1, with a possible D match to TRBD1 (6 bases). The germline CDR1 and CDR2 sequences are ENHRY and SYGVKD. Deletions cut 9 bases from V and 9 bases from J, with 9 bases between. The length of the CDR3 is 10 residues. The CDR3 loop reads CAIGGSEQFF. CDR3 in DNA: TGTGCCATAGGGGGATCTGAGCAGTTCTTC.

V and J are TRBV5-4 and TRBJ1-2; tentative D call: TRBD1 (5 bases). The V end lost 3 bases, the J end lost 5 bases, and 11 bases lay between the germline ends. The CDR3 runs 13 residues. The germline CDR1 and CDR2 sequences are SGHNT and YYREEE (reference sequence). The CDR3 DNA follows: TGTGCCAGCAGCTCGACAGATCTTTATGGCTACACCTTC. As protein: CASSSTDLYGYTF.

The gene calls are TRBV19 and TRBJ2-5; D unresolved. V lost 5 bases and J 5 bases, leaving 9 bases between the germline ends. The CDR3 loop spans 12 amino acids. Germline CDR1 LNHDA, CDR2 SQIVND (reference sequence). CDR3 sequence reads: CASSPNLETQYF. The CDR3 DNA sequence: TGTGCCAGTAGTCCAAACCTGGAGACCCAGTACTTC.

This clonotype was observed at least ten times. The chain employs TRBV6-1 and TRBJ2-7; TRBD1 is a possible D gene (6 bases). In germline, CDR1 is MNHNS, CDR2 SASEGT. The CDR3 loop spans 13 amino acids. V lost 6 bases and J 1 base, leaving 10 bases between the germline ends. The CDR3 DNA reads as TGTGCCAGCAGGCGACAGGCATCCTACGAGCAGTACTTC. It translates to CASRRQASYEQYF.

This clonotype was counted ten times or more. The V call is TRBV7-9, the J call TRBJ2-3; possibly TRBD1 or TRBD2 for D (5 bases each). The germline V gene encodes CDR1 SEHNR and CDR2 FQNEAQ (reference sequence). The CDR3 covers 14 residues. V was shortened by 6 bases and J by 4 bases, with 14 bases between the two germline ends. Here the CDR3 reads CASSSGRNSDTQYF. The CDR3 nucleotides read TGTGCCAGCAGTTCGGGACGGAACTCAGATACGCAGTATTTT.

Many counts were recorded for this clonotype. This rearrangement joins TRBV5-1 to TRBJ2-7, with D perhaps TRBD1 (6 bases). Germline CDR1 and CDR2: SGHRS and YFSETQ. The germline V and J ends were trimmed by 0 bases and 4 bases, with 11 bases remaining between them. The CDR3 consists of 14 residues. The CDR3 loop is CASSLGERGYEQYF. For the CDR3, the DNA is TGCGCCAGCAGCTTGGGGGAGAGGGGGTACGAGCAGTACTTC.

This sequence joins TRBV5-1 and TRBJ2-1; maybe TRBD1 (6 bases). The CDR3 consists of 16 residues. V lost 4 bases and J lost 7, with 21 bases in between. In germline, CDR1 is SGHRS, CDR2 YFSETQ. The CDR3 region has the DNA TGCGCCAGCAGCGTACAGGGTGAGGTGAGTCGGAATGAGCAGTTCTTC. Amino acids: CASSVQGEVSRNEQFF.

V gene TRBV11-2 combines with J gene TRBJ2-3; D tentatively reads TRBD1 or TRBD2 (6 bases each). V dropped 5 bases and J dropped 4 bases, with 16 bases sitting between them. The CDR3 is 15 residues long. In germline, CDR1 is SGHAT, CDR2 FQNNGV. CDR3 in amino acids: CASSRGVVLADTQYF. The CDR3 DNA sequence: TGTGCCAGCAGCAGGGGGGTGGTTTTGGCAGATACGCAGTATTTT.

This chain joins TRBV25-1 and TRBJ2-3; unclear D gene. Germline V gene sequence: CDR1 MGHDK, CDR2 SYGVNS. The CDR3 has 15 residues. V lost 2 bases, J lost 0 bases, and 9 bases lay in between. The CDR3: CASSEEATSTDTQYF. The CDR3 nucleotides are TGTGCCAGCAGTGAAGAAGCGACTAGCACAGATACGCAGTATTTT.

This clonotype was seen more than once but under ten times. The chain combines TRBV20-1 with TRBJ2-2; 9 bases line up with TRBD2. V trimming: 1 base; J trimming: 5 bases; junction bases outside the gene matches: 8. Germline values: CDR1 DFQATT, CDR2 SNEGSKA (reference sequence). The CDR3 runs 16 residues. CDR3 amino acids: CSARGSSGTVTGELFF. Written as DNA, the CDR3 is TGCAGTGCTAGAGGTTCTAGCGGGACGGTAACCGGGGAGCTGTTTTTT.

The sample holds many counts of this clonotype. This chain joins TRBV5-1 and TRBJ1-5; D remains unclear. CDR1 and CDR2 (germline): SGHRS, YFSETQ. The CDR3 runs to 14 residues. Trimming left V 0 bases short and J 5 bases short, with 9 bases between. CDR3 region: CASSLAGGDQPQHF. CDR3 nucleotides: TGCGCCAGCAGCTTGGCCGGCGGGGATCAGCCCCAGCATTTT.

This chain links TRBV20-1 with TRBJ2-7; the D is unclear. Germline lookup yields CDR1 DFQATT and CDR2 SNEGSKA (reference sequence). The germline V and J ends were trimmed by 8 bases and 2 bases, with 13 bases remaining between them. This CDR3 is built from 12 residues. The CDR3 nucleotides read TGCAGTTGGACCCCAAACACCTACGAGCAGTACTTC. Amino acids: CSWTPNTYEQYF.